Listed below are T cell receptor beta chains from one sample, sequenced in a study of control samples from healthy donors and cancer patients. Assay: immunoSEQ multiplex PCR; the TCRdb copy retains only in-frame clones and omits some. This table has about 130,000 clones, around 94% appearing once. The sequenced sample was PBMCs. These receptor sequences come from a man between 60 and 75 years old with colorectal cancer. The CDR3 runs from the conserved cysteine through the conserved F or W. D genes are given only for firm matches. Size values are once, few and many counts, or a class for expanded clones, and some rows have none.

cdr3_nt cdr3_aa d_call v_call clone_size j_call cdr3_length
TGTGCCAGCAGCCAGACTAGCGGGGGGGCTGTCTACGAGCAGTACTTC CASSQTSGGAVYEQYF TRBD2 TRBV3-1/TRBV3-2 NA TRBJ2-7 16
TGCGCCAGCAGCCAAGCGGTGGAGGTGAGCTCCTACAATGAGCAGTTCTTC CASSQAVEVSSYNEQFF NA TRBV4-3 NA TRBJ2-1 17
TGTGCCGTCCAGGGGGAGGGACCTTACGAGCAGTACTTC CAVQGEGPYEQYF NA TRBV24-1 NA TRBJ2-7 13
TGCGCCAGCAGCCAAGATGAAGCTAGCCCCTACAATGAGCAGTTCTTC CASSQDEASPYNEQFF NA TRBV4-1 NA TRBJ2-1 16
TGTGCCAGCAGTTTTGGGGCGGGGGGGCGTCCCGGGGAGCTGTTTTTT CASSFGAGGRPGELFF TRBD2 TRBV28 NA TRBJ2-2 16
TGTGCCAGCTCACCAAACAGCCGCTCTGGAAACACCATATATTTT CASSPNSRSGNTIYF NA TRBV18 NA TRBJ1-3 15
TGTGCCAGCAGGCTAGCGGGGGCAGGTGGTGAGCAGTTCTTC CASRLAGAGGEQFF TRBD2 TRBV6-6 NA TRBJ2-1 14
TGTGCCAGCAACACCCACGCAGATACGCAGTATTTT CASNTHADTQYF NA TRBV12-3/TRBV12-4 NA TRBJ2-3 12
TGTGCCAGCAGCGTAGGGCAGGGACTCTGGGAGACCCAGTACTTC CASSVGQGLWETQYF NA TRBV9 NA TRBJ2-5 15
TGCGCCAGCAGAACAGGGATGACAGATACGCAGTATTTT CASRTGMTDTQYF NA TRBV5-1 NA TRBJ2-3 13
TGTGCCAGCTCACCTCAAACCCGGGACAGGGGGCGCTCCCAGTACTTC CASSPQTRDRGRSQYF TRBD1 TRBV18 NA TRBJ2-5 16
TGCAGCGCACAATTCAGGGCCCACTATGGCTACACCTTC CSAQFRAHYGYTF NA TRBV29-1 NA TRBJ1-2 13
TGTGCCAGCAGCCTTGGGACAGGGGAGAATCAGCCCCAGCATTTT CASSLGTGENQPQHF TRBD1 TRBV7-9 NA TRBJ1-5 15
TGTGCCAGCAGTTATCCCAGCAGGGAAGATACGCAGTATTTT CASSYPSREDTQYF NA TRBV6-6 NA TRBJ2-3 14
TGTGCCAGCAGCCCGAGCGACGCGGGGCTAGGCTATGGCTACACCTTC CASSPSDAGLGYGYTF NA TRBV7-2 once TRBJ1-2 16
TGTGCCAGCACCCCCACCGGGGCTCAGAACTATGGCTACACCTTC CASTPTGAQNYGYTF NA TRBV28 NA TRBJ1-2 15
TGTGCCAGCAGGTGGGGCACTGAAGCTTTCTTT CASRWGTEAFF NA TRBV27 few TRBJ1-1 11
TGTGCCAGCAGCGGACTAGCGGGCTACGAGCAGTACTTC CASSGLAGYEQYF TRBD2 TRBV6-5 once TRBJ2-7 13
TGTGCCAGCAGTGAAGGGGGTGGGTTTGGGACCAAAAACATTCAGTACTTC CASSEGGGFGTKNIQYF NA TRBV6-1 NA TRBJ2-4 17
TGTGCCAGCAGCGTCACAGGGGAGGGGGAGACCCAGTACTTC CASSVTGEGETQYF NA TRBV7-2 NA TRBJ2-5 14
TGTGCCAGCAGCTCGACAGGGGCTAATCAGCCCCAGCATTTT CASSSTGANQPQHF TRBD1 TRBV7-2 NA TRBJ1-5 14
TGTGCCAGCTCACCACCGGCAGGGTCTGGAAACACCATATATTTT CASSPPAGSGNTIYF NA TRBV18 NA TRBJ1-3 15
TGTGCCAGCAATTTGGGGTGGAGCACTGAAGCTTTCTTT CASNLGWSTEAFF NA TRBV6-5 once TRBJ1-1 13
TGTGCCAGCAGTGAACGAACAGCCGACTCTGGAAACACCATATATTTT CASSERTADSGNTIYF NA TRBV6-1 NA TRBJ1-3 16
TGTGCCAGCAGTTCTTTCAGCGGATCTAGCATAGATACGCAGTATTTT CASSSFSGSSIDTQYF NA TRBV2 NA TRBJ2-3 16
TGTGCCAGCAGCGTAGCTACCAGGGACTACGAGCAGTACTTC CASSVATRDYEQYF NA TRBV9 NA TRBJ2-7 14
TGCGCCAGCAGCAACGGACAGGGTCGAAATGAGCAGTTCTTC CASSNGQGRNEQFF TRBD1 TRBV5-1 NA TRBJ2-1 14
TGTGCCAGCAGCCTCGGGAAGGCTGGGGCCAACGTCCTGACTTTC CASSLGKAGANVLTF NA TRBV5-5 NA TRBJ2-6 15
TGTGCCACCAGTGATTCGGGGACCGCCAACACCGGGGAGCTGTTTTTT CATSDSGTANTGELFF NA TRBV24-1 NA TRBJ2-2 16
TGTGCCAGCAGTGGCGGGGGTTCAGCCACGGGCACTGAAGCTTTCTTT CASSGGGSATGTEAFF NA TRBV6-1 NA TRBJ1-1 16